This passage covers 13 T cell receptor beta chains from one sample sequenced in a study of blood T cell repertoires in COVID-19 (dated by TCRdb to about 2020). Library prep was done by the immunoSEQ multiplex PCR assay. The table was pulled from immuneACCESS by TCRdb, which kept in-frame rearrangements only. Such tables lose some clones; where checked, under half of the loss comes from unresolved V genes, and the rest has no known cause. Recorded for this sample are around 140,000 clones; roughly 85% of them occurred a single time. Of the sample, approximately 2.5% falls within the top ten clones. The sequenced sample was peripheral blood. The receptors were sampled from a human donor with acute or convalescent COVID-19. The donor label of this sample is uncertain.

CDR3 protein: CASSQARETQYF. The CDR3 DNA reads as TGTGCCAGCAGCCAAGCTCGAGAGACCCAGTACTTC. The rearrangement uses TRBV14 and TRBJ2-5; no clear D. The germline V gene encodes CDR1 SGHDN and CDR2 FVKESK. The CDR3 runs 12 residues. Trimming took 1 base from V and 4 from J, leaving 4 bases between them.

This sequence joins TRBV20-1 and TRBJ2-5, with D possibly matching TRBD2 (5 bases). Trimming removed 4 bases at V and 6 bases at J, with 9 bases between. This CDR3 is 11 amino acids long. Germline CDR1 is DFQATT and CDR2 is SNEGSKA (reference sequence). Here the CDR3 reads CSATTGKTQYF. The CDR3 DNA reads as TGCAGTGCTACAACGGGGAAGACCCAGTACTTC.

V usage is TRBV28 and J usage is TRBJ1-4; D unclear. CDR1 MDHEN and CDR2 SYDVKM come from the germline V gene. The CDR3 spans 11 residues. This chain's CDR3 is CSSGTLEKLFF. As DNA, the CDR3 is TGTTCGTCGGGAACCCTCGAAAAACTGTTTTTT.

The chain recombines TRBV5-4 with TRBJ2-3; weak D call: TRBD2 (5 bases). CDR1 and CDR2 (germline): SGHNT, YYREEE (reference sequence). CDR3 length: 15 amino acids. With 2 bases removed from V and 1 base from J, the gap between germline ends came to 11 bases. In DNA form, the CDR3 reads TGTGCCAGCAGCTTACGTAGCGTGGGCACAGATACGCAGTATTTT. Translated: CASSLRSVGTDTQYF.

The V gene is TRBV6-1, the J gene TRBJ1-1; D perhaps matches TRBD1 (5 bases). CDR1 is MNHNS, CDR2 SASEGT, per germline. The V end was cut by 1 base, the J end by 5 bases, with 8 bases between. The CDR3 is made up of 13 amino acids. The DNA for the CDR3 is TGTGCCAGCAGTGAAGGTGGGGGGACTGAAGCTTTCTTT. Translated, it gives CASSEGGGTEAFF.

The V and J genes are TRBV19 and TRBJ1-2; a weak D match, TRBD1 (6 bases). The V end was cut by 2 bases, the J end by 3 bases, with 7 bases between. The CDR3 is 13 amino acids. Germline-derived CDR1 and CDR2 are LNHDA and SQIVND (reference sequence). The CDR3 DNA follows: TGTGCCAGTAGTATAAAGGGGGACTATGGCTACACCTTC. This codes for CASSIKGDYGYTF.

V is TRBV16 and J is TRBJ2-7; 13 nucleotides match TRBD2. From germline, CDR1 is KGHSY and CDR2 FQNENV. With V trimmed by 6 bases and J by 2 bases, 7 bases remained unmatched. This CDR3 region has 16 residues. Here the CDR3 DNA reads TGTGCCAGCAGTCATGGGACTAGCGGGAAAACCTACGAGCAGTACGTC. The encoded protein is CASSHGTSGKTYEQYV.

V gene TRBV4-1 combines with J gene TRBJ1-5, with D uncertain. The CDR3 runs to 13 residues. V lost 1 base, J lost 7 bases, and 8 bases lay in between. CDR1 is MGHRA and CDR2 is YSYEKL in the germline V gene. CDR3 in DNA: TGCGCCAGCAGCCAAGGGTCAGGCCAGCCCCAGCATTTT. It specifies CASSQGSGQPQHF.

V usage is TRBV27 and J usage is TRBJ1-2; TRBD1 might be the D (5 bases). Germline CDR1 reads MNHEY; CDR2 reads SMNVEV (reference sequence). CDR3 length: 14 residues. V shed 4 bases and J shed 2 bases, with 11 bases lying between them. CDR3 DNA sequence: TGTGCCAGCAGTTCGGGACTCGGGAACTATGGCTACACCTTC. As protein: CASSSGLGNYGYTF.

The chain uses TRBV3-1 (or the pseudogene TRBV3-2) and TRBJ2-1, with TRBD2 identical over 12 bases. J lost 8 bases, V lost 3 bases, and 8 bases had no gene match. Germline CDR1 and CDR2: LGHDT and YNNKEL (reference sequence). The CDR3 has 16 residues. This chain's CDR3 is CASSHLRLAGVDEQFF. CDR3 coding DNA: TGTGCCAGCAGCCACCTCAGACTAGCGGGAGTAGATGAGCAGTTCTTC.

The chain couples TRBV28 to TRBJ1-2, with a possible D match to TRBD1 (5 bases). The CDR3 sequence is 14 residues long. Per germline, CDR1 MDHEN and CDR2 SYDVKM. The germline V and J ends were trimmed by 2 bases and 3 bases, with 10 bases remaining between them. CDR3 bases: TGTGCCAGCAGTTTAATAATAGGGGACTATGGCTACACCTTC. Amino acids: CASSLIIGDYGYTF.

V gene TRBV11-2 combines with J gene TRBJ2-5; no definite D call. CDR1 and CDR2 from the germline V gene are SGHAT and FQNNGV. The CDR3 consists of 13 residues. Deletions cut 2 bases from V and 5 bases from J, with 9 bases between. The CDR3 loop is CASSLTPQETQYF. In DNA form, the CDR3 reads TGTGCCAGCAGCTTAACCCCCCAGGAGACCCAGTACTTC.

This sequence joins TRBV14 and TRBJ1-2, with 9 bases lining up with TRBD1. CDR3 length: 16 amino acids. CDR1 SGHDN and CDR2 FVKESK come from the germline V gene. J lost 7 bases, V lost 4 bases, and 13 bases had no gene match. The CDR3 loop is CASSRAGTGFLGGYTF. The CDR3 bases are TGTGCCAGCAGCCGGGCGGGGACAGGGTTTCTCGGTGGCTACACCTTC.